This T cell receptor (beta chain) was sequenced for a study of T cells of healthy individuals (dated by TCRdb to 2016 to 2018). Trimming costs V 2 bases and J 0 bases, and their ends lie 9 bases apart. The CDR3 has 16 amino acids, counting the end cysteine and phenylalanine. Here the CDR3 DNA is all that survives: 48 bases in frame from base 1. The germline V gene (reference sequence) provides CDR1 SGHKS and CDR2 YYEKEE. Library preparation was by 5' RACE. Sequencing instrument: Illumina MiSeq. The public sequencing data were trimmed at Q25 with fastp and processed into clonotypes with MiXCR by TCRdb, which kept only in-frame beta chains. Entries that share a CDR3 protein sequence are merged under the most common genes and DNA. The sample data list about 53,000 distinct CDR3 sequences, and roughly 15% of these were observed just once. About 16% of the sample comes from the top ten. In this sample, this clonotype turned up many times. Its binding antigen is unknown. Base-call qualities are not available, and no considerably larger clone is one nucleotide away.

The origin of this receptor is a human donor in good health. The chain is made from TRBV5-5 and TRBJ2-6; the D gene is not confidently resolved. In nucleotide form, the sequence is TGTGCCAGCAGCTTTGCCGGCCTCTCTGGGGCCAACGTCCTGACTTTC. Its protein product is CASSFAGLSGANVLTF. Joined to the reference TRBV5-5 and TRBJ2-6 proteins, this CDR3 gives the full variable domain: DAGVTQSPTHLIKTRGQQVTLRCSPISGHKSVSWYQQVLGQGPQFIFQYYEKEERGRGNFPDRFSARQFPNYSSELNVNALLLGDSALYLCASSFAGLSGANVLTFGAGSRLTVL.